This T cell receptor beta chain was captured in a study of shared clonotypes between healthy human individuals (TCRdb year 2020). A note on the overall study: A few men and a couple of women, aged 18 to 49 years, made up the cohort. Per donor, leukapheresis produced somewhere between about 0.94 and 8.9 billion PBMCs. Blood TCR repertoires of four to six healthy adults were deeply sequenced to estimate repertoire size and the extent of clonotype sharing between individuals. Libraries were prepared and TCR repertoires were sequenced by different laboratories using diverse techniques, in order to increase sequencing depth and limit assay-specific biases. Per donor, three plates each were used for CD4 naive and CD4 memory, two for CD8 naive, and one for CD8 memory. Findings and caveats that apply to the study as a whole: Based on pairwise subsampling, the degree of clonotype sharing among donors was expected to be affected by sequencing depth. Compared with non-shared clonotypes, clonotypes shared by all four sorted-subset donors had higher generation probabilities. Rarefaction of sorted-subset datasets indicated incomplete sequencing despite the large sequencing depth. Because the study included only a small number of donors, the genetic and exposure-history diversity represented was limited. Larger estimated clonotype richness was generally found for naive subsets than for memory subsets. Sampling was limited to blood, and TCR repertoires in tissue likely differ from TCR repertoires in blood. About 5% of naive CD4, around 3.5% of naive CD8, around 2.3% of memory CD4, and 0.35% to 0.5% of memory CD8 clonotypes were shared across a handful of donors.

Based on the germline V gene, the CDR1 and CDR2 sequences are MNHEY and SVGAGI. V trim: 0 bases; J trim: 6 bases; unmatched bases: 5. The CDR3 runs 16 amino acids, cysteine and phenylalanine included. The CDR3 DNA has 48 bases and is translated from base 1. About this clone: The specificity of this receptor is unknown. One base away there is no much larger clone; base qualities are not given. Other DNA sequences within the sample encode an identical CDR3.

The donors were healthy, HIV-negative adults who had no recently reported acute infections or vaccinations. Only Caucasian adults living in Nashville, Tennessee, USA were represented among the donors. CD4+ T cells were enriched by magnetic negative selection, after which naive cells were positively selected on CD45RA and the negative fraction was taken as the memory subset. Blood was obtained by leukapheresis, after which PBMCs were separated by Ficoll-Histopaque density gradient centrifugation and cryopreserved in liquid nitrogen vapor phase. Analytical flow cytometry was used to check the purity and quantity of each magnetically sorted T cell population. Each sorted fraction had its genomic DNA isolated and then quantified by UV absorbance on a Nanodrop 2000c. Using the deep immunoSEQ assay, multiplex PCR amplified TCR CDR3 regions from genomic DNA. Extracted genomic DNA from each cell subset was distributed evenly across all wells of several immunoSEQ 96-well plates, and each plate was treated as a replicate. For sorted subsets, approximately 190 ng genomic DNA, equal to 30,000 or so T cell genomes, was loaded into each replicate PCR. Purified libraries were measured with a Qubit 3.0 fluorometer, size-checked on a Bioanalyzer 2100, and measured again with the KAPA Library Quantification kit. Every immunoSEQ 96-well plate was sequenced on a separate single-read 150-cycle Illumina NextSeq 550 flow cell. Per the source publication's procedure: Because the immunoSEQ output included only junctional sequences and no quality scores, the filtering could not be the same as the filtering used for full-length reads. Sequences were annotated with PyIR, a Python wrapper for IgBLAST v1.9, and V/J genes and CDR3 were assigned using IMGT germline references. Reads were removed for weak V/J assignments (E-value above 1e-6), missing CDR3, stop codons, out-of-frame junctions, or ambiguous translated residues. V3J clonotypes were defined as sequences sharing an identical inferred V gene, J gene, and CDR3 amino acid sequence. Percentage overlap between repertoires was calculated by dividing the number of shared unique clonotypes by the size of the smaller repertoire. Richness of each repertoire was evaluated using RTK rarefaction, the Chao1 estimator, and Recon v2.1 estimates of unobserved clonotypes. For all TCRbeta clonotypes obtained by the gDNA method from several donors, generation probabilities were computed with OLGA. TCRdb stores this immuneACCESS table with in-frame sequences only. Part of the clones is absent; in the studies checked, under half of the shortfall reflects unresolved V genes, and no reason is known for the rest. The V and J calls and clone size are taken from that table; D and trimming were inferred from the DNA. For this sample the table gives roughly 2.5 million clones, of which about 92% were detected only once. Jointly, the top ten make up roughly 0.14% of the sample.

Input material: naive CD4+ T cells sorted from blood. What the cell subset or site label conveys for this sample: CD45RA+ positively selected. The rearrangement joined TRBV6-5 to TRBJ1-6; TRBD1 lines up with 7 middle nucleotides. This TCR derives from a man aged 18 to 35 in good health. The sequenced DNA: TGTGCCAGCAGTTACTCCCGGGACAGTACTAATTCACCCCTCCACTTT. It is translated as CASSYSRDSTNSPLHF.